This passage covers 10 T cell receptor beta chains from one sample sequenced in a study of CD8 T cells in ankylosing spondylitis. From the 5' RACE reads, TCRdb called clonotypes with MiXCR, one entry per CDR3 protein. The sample lists about 130,000 distinct CDR3 sequences, roughly 13% seen once, with around 3% in the top ten. Sequencing input: blood, either unsorted or a sorted T cell fraction (not recorded which). The receptors were sampled from a female donor with ankylosing spondylitis or in good health (not recorded which).

The chain uses TRBV7-8 and TRBJ2-7; tentatively, D is TRBD1 (6 bases). V shed 3 bases and J shed 3 bases, with 9 bases lying between them. Per the germline V gene, CDR1 is SGHVS and CDR2 is FQNEAQ. The CDR3 runs 13 residues. CDR3 sequence: CASSFRDNYEQYF. CDR3 nucleotide sequence: TGTGCCAGCAGCTTCCGGGACAACTACGAGCAGTACTTC.

The chain joins TRBV12-3 or TRBV12-4 to TRBJ2-7, with 7 bases matching TRBD2. The CDR3 is 14 amino acids. Losses at the gene ends were 3 bases for V and 2 bases for J; bases not matched to a gene: 4. The CDR3 DNA reads TGTGCCAGCAGTTTCAGGCGGGAGACCTACGAGCAGTACTTC. Translating it yields CASSFRRETYEQYF.

This clonotype occurred many times. This chain joins TRBV12-3 or TRBV12-4 and TRBJ1-5; TRBD1 agrees at 11 bases. Trimming at V came to 6 bases and at J to 2 bases, leaving 6 bases not matched to a gene. There are 16 residues in the CDR3. The CDR3 DNA follows: TGTGCCAGCAGCTACTGGACAGGGGGCGGCAATCAGCCCCAGCATTTT. Its translation is CASSYWTGGGNQPQHF.

At least ten counts were recorded for this clonotype. The CDR3 reads CASSLEWDRGLRDTQYF. The CDR3 bases are TGCGCCAGCAGCTTGGAATGGGACAGGGGGCTGAGAGATACGCAGTATTTT. The chain has TRBV5-1 and TRBJ2-3; 12 bases match TRBD1. The CDR3 is 17 amino acids. V was clipped by 0 bases and J by 5 bases; unmatched bases: 7. The germline V gene has CDR1 SGHRS and CDR2 YFSETQ.

This clonotype was seen a few times. The gene calls are TRBV20-1 and TRBJ2-2; no clear D. Germline-derived CDR1 and CDR2 are DFQATT and SNEGSKA (reference sequence). With 1 base removed from V and 0 bases from J, the gap between germline ends came to 9 bases. The CDR3 covers 15 residues. CDR3 nucleotides: TGCAGTGCTAGAGTGGCGGCAGCGAACACCGGGGAGCTGTTTTTT. It yields the protein CSARVAAANTGELFF.

In this sample, this clonotype turned up many times. V gene TRBV5-5 combines with J gene TRBJ2-2; D is unresolved. This CDR3 contains 13 residues. In germline, CDR1 is SGHKS, CDR2 YYEKEE (reference sequence). The V end was cut by 4 bases, the J end by 0 bases, with 4 bases between. CDR3: CASSAANTGELFF. The CDR3 DNA reads TGTGCCAGCAGCGCCGCGAACACCGGGGAGCTGTTTTTT.

This sequence joins TRBV6-1 and TRBJ2-5, with D unresolved. Germline assignment: CDR1 MNHNS and CDR2 SASEGT. The CDR3 runs 15 residues. Trimming removed 0 bases at V and 1 base at J, with 9 bases between. CDR3 protein: CASSEAIGSQETQYF. The CDR3 nucleotides read TGTGCCAGCAGTGAAGCTATAGGGTCCCAAGAGACCCAGTACTTC.

At least ten counts were recorded for this clonotype. This chain uses TRBV15 with TRBJ2-1; D is undetermined. The germline CDR1 and CDR2 sequences are LNHNV and YYDKDF (reference sequence). The length of the CDR3 is 15 residues. V was cut by 0 bases and J by 7 bases, with 13 bases left in between. In DNA, the CDR3 is TGTGCCACCAGCAGAGATCGGGTAGGCAGGAATGAGCAGTTCTTC. Its protein is CATSRDRVGRNEQFF.

This chain connects TRBV12-3 or TRBV12-4 to TRBJ2-3; 7 bases fit TRBD2. The CDR3 extends over 19 amino acids. V lost 5 bases and J lost 0; bases outside the gene matches: 17. The CDR3 sequence: CASSQRPLLARSSTDTQYF. The CDR3 DNA follows: TGTGCCAGCAGTCAAAGACCCTTACTAGCGAGATCTAGCACAGATACGCAGTATTTT.

This chain uses TRBV3-1 with TRBJ2-5, with D perhaps assigned TRBD1 or TRBD2 (5 bases each). The V gene's germline CDR1 is LGHDT and CDR2 YNNKEL (reference sequence). Trimming shortened V by 4 bases and J by 5 bases, and 17 bases separated the two germline ends. This CDR3 region has 15 residues. CDR3 sequence: CASSRDPRGGETQYF. In DNA form, the CDR3 reads TGTGCCAGCAGCCGGGACCCCCGAGGTGGGGAGACCCAGTACTTC.